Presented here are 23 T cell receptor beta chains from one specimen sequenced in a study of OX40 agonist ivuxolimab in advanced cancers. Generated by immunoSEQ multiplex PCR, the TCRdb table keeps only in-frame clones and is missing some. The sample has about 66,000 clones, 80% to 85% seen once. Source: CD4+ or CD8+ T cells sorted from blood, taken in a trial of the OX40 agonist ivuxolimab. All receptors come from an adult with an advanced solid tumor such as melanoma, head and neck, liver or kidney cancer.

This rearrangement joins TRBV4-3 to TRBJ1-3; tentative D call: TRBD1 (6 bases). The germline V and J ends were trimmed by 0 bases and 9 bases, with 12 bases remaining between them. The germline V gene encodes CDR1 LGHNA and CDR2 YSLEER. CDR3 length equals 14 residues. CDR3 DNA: TGCGCCAGCAGCCAAGATCTAGTAGGGGGCACCATATATTTT. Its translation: CASSQDLVGGTIYF.

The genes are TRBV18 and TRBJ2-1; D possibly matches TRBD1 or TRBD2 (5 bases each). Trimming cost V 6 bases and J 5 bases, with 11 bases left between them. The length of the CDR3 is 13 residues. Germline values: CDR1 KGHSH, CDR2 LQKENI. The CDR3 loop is CASSGTANNEQFF. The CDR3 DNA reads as TGTGCCAGCTCTGGGACCGCTAACAATGAGCAGTTCTTC. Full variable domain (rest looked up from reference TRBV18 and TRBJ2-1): NAGVMQNPRHLVRRRGQEARLRCSPMKGHSHVYWYRQLPEEGLKFMVYLQKENIIDESGMPKERFSAEFPKEGPSILRIQQVVRGDSAAYFCASSGTANNEQFFGPGTRLTVL.

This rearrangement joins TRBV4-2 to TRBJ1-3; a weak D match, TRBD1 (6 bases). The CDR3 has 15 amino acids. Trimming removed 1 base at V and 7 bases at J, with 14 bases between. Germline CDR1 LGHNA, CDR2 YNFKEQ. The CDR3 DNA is TGTGCCAGCAGCCAAGTGGGGGGGGCCCTGAACACCATATATTTT. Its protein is CASSQVGGALNTIYF.

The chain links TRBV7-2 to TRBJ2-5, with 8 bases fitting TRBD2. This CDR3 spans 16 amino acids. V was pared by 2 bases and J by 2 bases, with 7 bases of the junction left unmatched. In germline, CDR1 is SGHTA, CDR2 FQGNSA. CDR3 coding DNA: TGTGCCAGCAGCTTATCTTCGGTAGCGGGGCAAGAGACCCAGTACTTC. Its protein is CASSLSSVAGQETQYF.

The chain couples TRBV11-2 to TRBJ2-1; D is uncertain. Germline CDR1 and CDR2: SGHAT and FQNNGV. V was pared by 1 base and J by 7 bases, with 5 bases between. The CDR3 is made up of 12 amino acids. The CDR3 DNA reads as TGTGCCAGCAGCTTAGGGCTAAATGAGCAGTTCTTC. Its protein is CASSLGLNEQFF.

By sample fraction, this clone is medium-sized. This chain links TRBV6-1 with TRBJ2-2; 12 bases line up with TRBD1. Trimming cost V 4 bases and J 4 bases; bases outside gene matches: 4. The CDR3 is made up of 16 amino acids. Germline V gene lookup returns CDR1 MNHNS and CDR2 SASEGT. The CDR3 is CASSGGQGAGTGELFF. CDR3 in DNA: TGTGCCAGCAGTGGGGGACAGGGGGCAGGCACCGGGGAGCTGTTTTTT.

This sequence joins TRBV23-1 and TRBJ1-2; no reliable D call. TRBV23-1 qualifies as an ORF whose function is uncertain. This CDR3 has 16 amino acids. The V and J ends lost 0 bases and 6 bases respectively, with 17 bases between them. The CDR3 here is CASSQSLGDVSDGYTF. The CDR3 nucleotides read TGCGCCAGCAGTCAATCATTAGGTGACGTTTCGGATGGCTACACCTTC.

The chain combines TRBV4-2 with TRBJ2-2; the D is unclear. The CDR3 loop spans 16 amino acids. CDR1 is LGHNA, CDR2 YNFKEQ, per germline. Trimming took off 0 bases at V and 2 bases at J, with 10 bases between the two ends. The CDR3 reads CASSQEIGSNTGELFF. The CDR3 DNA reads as TGTGCCAGCAGCCAAGAGATCGGAAGTAACACCGGGGAGCTGTTTTTT.

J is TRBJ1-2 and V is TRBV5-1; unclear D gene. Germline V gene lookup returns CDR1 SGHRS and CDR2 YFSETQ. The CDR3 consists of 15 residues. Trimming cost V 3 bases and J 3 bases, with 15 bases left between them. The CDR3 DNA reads TGCGCCAGCAGCTCGGCCGCCGGGGTGGACTATGGCTACACCTTC. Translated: CASSSAAGVDYGYTF.

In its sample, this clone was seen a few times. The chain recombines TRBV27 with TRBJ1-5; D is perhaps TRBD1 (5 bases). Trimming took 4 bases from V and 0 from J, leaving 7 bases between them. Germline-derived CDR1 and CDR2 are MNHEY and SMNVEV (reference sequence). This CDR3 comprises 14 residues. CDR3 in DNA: TGTGCCAGCAGTTCGACAGATAGCAATCAGCCCCAGCATTTT. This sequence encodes CASSSTDSNQPQHF.

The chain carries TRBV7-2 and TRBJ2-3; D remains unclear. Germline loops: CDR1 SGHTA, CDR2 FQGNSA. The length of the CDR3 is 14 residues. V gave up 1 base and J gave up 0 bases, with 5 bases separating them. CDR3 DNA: TGTGCCAGCAGCTTAGTATCTAGCACAGATACGCAGTATTTT. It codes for CASSLVSSTDTQYF.

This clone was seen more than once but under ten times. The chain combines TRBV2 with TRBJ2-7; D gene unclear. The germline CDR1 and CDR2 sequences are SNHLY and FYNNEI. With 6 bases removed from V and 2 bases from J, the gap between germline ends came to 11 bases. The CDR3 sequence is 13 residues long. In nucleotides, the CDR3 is TGTGCCAGCAGGGTACAGTATCCCTACGAGCAGTACGTC. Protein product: CASRVQYPYEQYV.

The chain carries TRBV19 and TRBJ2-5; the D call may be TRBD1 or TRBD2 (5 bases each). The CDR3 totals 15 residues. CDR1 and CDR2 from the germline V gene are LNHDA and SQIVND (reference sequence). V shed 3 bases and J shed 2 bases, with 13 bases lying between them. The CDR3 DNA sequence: TGTGCCAGTAGTATCCGGGGCAGTGCGCAAGAGACCCAGTACTTC. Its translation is CASSIRGSAQETQYF.

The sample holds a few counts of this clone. The CDR3 protein is CASSSWDTQYF. The CDR3 nucleotides are TGTGCCAGCAGTTCCTGGGATACGCAGTATTTT. This rearrangement joins TRBV27 to TRBJ2-3, with unresolved D. Per the germline V gene, CDR1 is MNHEY and CDR2 is SMNVEV (reference sequence). With 4 bases removed from V and 6 bases from J, the gap between germline ends came to 5 bases. The CDR3 totals 11 residues.

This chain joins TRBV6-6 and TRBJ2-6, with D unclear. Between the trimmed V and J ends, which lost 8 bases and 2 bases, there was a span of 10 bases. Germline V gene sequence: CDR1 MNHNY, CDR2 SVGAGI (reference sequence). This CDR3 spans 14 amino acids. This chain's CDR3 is CASGKGPGANVLTF. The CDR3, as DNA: TGTGCCAGCGGAAAGGGCCCTGGGGCCAACGTCCTGACTTTC.

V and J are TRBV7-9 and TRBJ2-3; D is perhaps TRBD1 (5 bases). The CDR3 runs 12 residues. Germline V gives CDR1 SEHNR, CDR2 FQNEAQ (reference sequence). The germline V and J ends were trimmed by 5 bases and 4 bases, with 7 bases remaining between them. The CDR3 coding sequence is TGTGCCAGCAGCGAAGGGGCAGATACGCAGTATTTT. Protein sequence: CASSEGADTQYF.

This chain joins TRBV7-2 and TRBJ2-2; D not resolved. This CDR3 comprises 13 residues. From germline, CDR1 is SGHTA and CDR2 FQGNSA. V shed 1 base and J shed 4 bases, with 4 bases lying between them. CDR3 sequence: CASSLVTTGELFF. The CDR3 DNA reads TGTGCCAGCAGCTTAGTCACCACCGGGGAGCTGTTTTTT. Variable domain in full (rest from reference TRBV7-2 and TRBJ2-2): GAGVSQSPSNKVTEKGKDVELRCDPISGHTALYWYRQSLGQGLEFLIYFQGNSAPDKSGLPSDRFSAERTGGSVSTLTIQRTQQEDSAVYLCASSLVTTGELFFGEGSRLTVL.

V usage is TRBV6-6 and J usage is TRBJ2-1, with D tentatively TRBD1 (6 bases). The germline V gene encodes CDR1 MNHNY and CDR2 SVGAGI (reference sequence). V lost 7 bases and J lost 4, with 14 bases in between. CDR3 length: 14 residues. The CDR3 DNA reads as TGTGCCAGCACTTCCGGGACACTGTACAATGAGCAGTTCTTC. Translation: CASTSGTLYNEQFF.

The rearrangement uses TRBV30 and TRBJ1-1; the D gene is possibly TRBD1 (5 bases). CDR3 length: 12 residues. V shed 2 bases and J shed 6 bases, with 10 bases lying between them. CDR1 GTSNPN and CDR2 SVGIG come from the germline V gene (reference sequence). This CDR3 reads CAWSSDRPEAFF. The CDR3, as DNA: TGTGCCTGGAGTTCCGACAGACCTGAAGCTTTCTTT. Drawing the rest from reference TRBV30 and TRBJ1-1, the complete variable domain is SQTIHQWPATLVQPVGSPLSLECTVEGTSNPNLYWYRQAAGRGLQLLFYSVGIGQISSEVPQNLSASRPQDRQFILSSKKLLLSDSGFYLCAWSSDRPEAFFGQGTRLTVV.

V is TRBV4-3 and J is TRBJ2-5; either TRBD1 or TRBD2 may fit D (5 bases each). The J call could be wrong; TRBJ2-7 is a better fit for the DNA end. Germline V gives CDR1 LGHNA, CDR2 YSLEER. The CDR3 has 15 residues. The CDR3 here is CASSQETGAVYEQYF. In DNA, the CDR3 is TGCGCCAGCAGCCAAGAAACAGGAGCGGTTTACGAGCAGTACTTC.

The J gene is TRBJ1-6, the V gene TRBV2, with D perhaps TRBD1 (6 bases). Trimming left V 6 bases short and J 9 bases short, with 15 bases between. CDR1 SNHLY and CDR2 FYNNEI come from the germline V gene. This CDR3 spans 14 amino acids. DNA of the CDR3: TGTGCCAGCAGGGAAACAGGGAGCGGTTCACCCCTCCACTTT. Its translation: CASRETGSGSPLHF.

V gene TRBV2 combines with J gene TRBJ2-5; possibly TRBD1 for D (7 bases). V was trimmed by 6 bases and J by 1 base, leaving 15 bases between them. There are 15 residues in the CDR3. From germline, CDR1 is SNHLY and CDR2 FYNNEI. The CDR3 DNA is TGTGCCAGCAGCCAGGGGGGCGGATTCCAAGAGACCCAGTACTTC. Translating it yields CASSQGGGFQETQYF.

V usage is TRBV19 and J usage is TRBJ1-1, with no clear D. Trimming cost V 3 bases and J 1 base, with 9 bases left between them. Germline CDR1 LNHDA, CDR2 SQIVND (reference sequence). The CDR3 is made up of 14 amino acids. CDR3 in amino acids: CASSIGRSNTEAFF. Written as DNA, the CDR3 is TGTGCCAGTAGTATCGGGCGGTCGAACACTGAAGCTTTCTTT.